What follows describes a single T cell receptor beta chain. In the study's own analysis: From reference gene primer amplification, estimates of nucleated cell counts were derived. Clones were read by immunoSEQ multiplex PCR, and TCRdb kept only the in-frame ones, dropping some. From that table come the V and J calls and clone size; the DNA was used to work out D and trimming. Found here are some 250,000 clones, roughly 93% of them singletons; the top ten hold about 2.5%. CDR1 is SGDLS, CDR2 YYNGEE, per germline. Trimming pared 0 bases from V and 2 bases from J, leaving 13 bases between. The CDR3 consists of 16 residues. Participants spanned ages roughly 18 to 90 years and resided in 24 US areas. This sample was taken from a study of blood T cell repertoires in COVID-19. Whole-study context: Samples came from the United States, Italy and Spain, spanning acute and convalescent COVID-19. T cells, B-cell-depleted T cells, or PBMCs supplied cDNA or gDNA.

The rearrangement joins TRBV9 to TRBJ2-3; no reliable D call. Input material: PBMCs or T cells enriched from blood (not recorded which). The sequence was collected from a woman between 40 and 55 years old with acute COVID-19. The CDR3 sequence is CASSVGPGVITDTQYF. DNA for the CDR3: TGTGCCAGCAGCGTAGGACCAGGCGTAATCACAGATACGCAGTATTTT.